This T cell receptor (beta chain) was documented in a study of cytomegalovirus exposure and HLA in healthy donors (dated by TCRdb to about 2017). Background for the entire study: In an earlier analysis of 587 of the donors, under 300 Gb of sequence data and approximately 120 million unique TCR beta sequences from roughly 200 million T cells were reported. An early release that covered several hundred HLA-typed donors contained approximately 300 gigabases of sequencing data and tens of millions of unique TCR sequences. Among the roughly 400 genotyped donors, around 79% belonged to the genetic ancestry cluster associated with self-reported Caucasian donors. The aim of the study was to test whether cataloging public T cell receptors could identify signatures of past pathogen exposure. The T cell repertoires of about 700 subjects were profiled by immunosequencing and related to cytomegalovirus serostatus. In addition to the first cohort of 666 subjects, a separate validation cohort of approximately 130 different subjects was used. To predict cytomegalovirus infection status, the study brought together high-throughput TCR immunosequencing, statistical association of individual TCRs with disease status, and machine learning. To study patterns of TCR occurrence, a later analysis re-analyzed previously published TCR beta repertoires from around 670 donors and added high-resolution HLA genotyping. Rather than drawing on any new phenotypic data, the later analysis identified candidate immune exposures from TCR beta sequences and the way those sequences occurred across donors. To decide whether each TCR beta V gene segment behaved as functional or pseudogenic, an earlier analysis of several hundred of the donors relied on high-throughput TCR beta sequencing. Alongside the repertoire data, information on donor age, sex, ethnicity and CMV serostatus was compiled. A later genetic analysis took genome-wide SNP genotypes for about 55% of the 666 donors and used that subset as a discovery cohort. Every repertoire in the discovery cohort had been generated on one and the same sequencing platform. HLA typing covered class I and class II loci at four-digit resolution. Typing coverage differed by locus: A, B, C, DRB1 and DQB1 were typed in roughly 620-630 donors, DQA1 in about 550, DPA1 in some 570, and DPB1 in 450 to 490. Four to six DR-DQ haplotypes were handled as single units for association and clustering, since linkage in the cohort was strong. On average, roughly 240,000 unique TCR beta nucleotide sequences were sequenced per donor among roughly 430 genotyped donors of the cohort, with roughly a sixth of those sequences being non-productive. Results and caveats for the whole study, not just this receptor: The classifier was reported to diagnose cytomegalovirus status with high specificity and sensitivity in both the original cohort and the validation cohort. An earlier analysis of some 560 of the donors showed that most TCR beta V segments appeared in productive rearrangements either about 87% or about 30% of the time, which broadly matched IMGT annotations. A later analysis associated some 17,000 TCR beta sequences with specific HLA alleles at a false discovery rate of 0.05. This cohort had only TCR beta chains sequenced, and the lack of alpha or paired-chain data limited which features could be detected. Because the 87-base-pair reads could not distinguish some IMGT-functional V segments, including TRBV6-2 and TRBV6-3, those segments were excluded. In a later genetic analysis, fewer N-insertions in productive TCRs were reported among donors in an Asian-associated ancestry cluster than the approximately 710-donor mean. The study listed approximately 160 TCR beta chains as associated with cytomegalovirus. A cluster of highly shared sequence variants was judged likely to represent a technical artifact of the sequencing pipeline. The authors suggested that the approach could potentially be extended to other disease states and immunological phenotypes. Compared with equally common non-associated chains, HLA-associated TCR beta chains in a later analysis were more clonally expanded and had lower generation probabilities. Presence/absence analyses assumed roughly uniform sequencing depth across donors, an assumption that may not hold. Across donors, most TCR sequences were observed very rarely, whereas some public TCRs were present in many individuals. According to a later analysis, parvovirus B19, influenza, CMV and Epstein-Barr virus appeared linked to several top co-occurrence clusters. In vitro tests confirmed that a few of the cytomegalovirus-associated TCR beta chains recognize cytomegalovirus antigens. In a later analysis, the rate of TCR association differed among HLA loci, with DRB1 alleles having the most associated TCRs and HLA-C alleles having the fewest. When HLA alleles, especially DR and DQ, strongly co-occurred, attributing TCR associations to individual alleles was difficult. The earlier analysis of approximately 540 of the donors excluded some 15 rarely observed V segments, including chromosome 9 orphons, because counts were too low. A further reported finding was that TCR beta sequences accurately predicted the HLA-A and HLA-B alleles for most subjects in the first cohort. In a later genetic analysis, a missense DCLRE1C variant was associated with V-gene and J-gene trimming of TCR beta chains, and the association was replicated in an independent cohort. The only immune exposure information available for the cohort was CMV serostatus. Because some donors lacked HLA typing at each locus, the association tests relied only on the typed subset. Most CMV-associated TCR beta chains appeared to be HLA-restricted in a later analysis, and the HLA associations seemed to be driven largely by CMV exposure. Correlated functional status among segregating V segments might reflect linkage disequilibrium, but an unknown experimental factor could not be ruled out.

The cohort was made up of roughly 670 healthy bone marrow donors. All cohort members were sampled while nominally healthy, although unrecorded immune exposures were likely present. The donor tested CMV seronegative and was one of the 352 seronegative cohort members. Every donor gave a peripheral blood sample, and the peripheral blood mononuclear cells from that sample were used for TCR beta sequencing. The Qiagen DNeasy Blood Extraction Kit was used to extract genomic DNA from the blood cell samples. For this clone: The clone's antigen remains unknown.

Trimming removed 3 bases from V and 1 base from J; the gene matches leave 9 bases unexplained. CDR1 KGHSH and CDR2 LQKENI were looked up in the germline V gene. Spanning cysteine to phenylalanine, the CDR3 consists of 17 amino acids. Just the 51-base CDR3 DNA is kept, in frame starting at base 1. The library came from the immunoSEQ multiplex PCR assay. A mixture of 60 forward primers for TCR Vbeta segments and 13 reverse primers for TCR Jbeta segments was used in the multiplex PCR. The CDR3 region of rearranged TCR beta genes was amplified from genomic DNA with a multiplex PCR assay. On the Illumina HiSeq System, the amplified TCR beta libraries were sequenced as 87-base-pair reads. In the original analysis: Across the 640 or so repertoires, a later analysis counted 80 million or so unique TCR beta chains, roughly 11 million of which were shared by at least two donors. Raw reads were error-corrected and collapsed into unique sequences by a nearest-neighbor algorithm in which closely related sequences were merged to remove PCR and sequencing errors. V, D and J gene segments were assigned by aligning CDR3 sequences to IMGT reference sequences. For a sequence to be retained, a match of at least six nucleotides to both a V gene segment and a J gene segment was required. Rearrangements were classified as productive when the CDR3 lacked stop codons and remained in frame with V and J, and all other rearrangements were classified as non-productive. CDR3 was defined by IMGT convention, running from the second conserved V-encoded cysteine to the conserved J-encoded phenylalanine. In an earlier analysis of just under 600 of the donors, sequences lacking an unambiguous match to a single V gene segment were excluded. An earlier analysis of about 590 of the donors classified V segments as functional when productive rearrangements were above 56.7% and as segregating when the standard deviation between donors was above 5%. A statistical classification framework was built to diagnose cytomegalovirus status from the catalog of TCR beta chain sequences. A later analysis assigned V and J genes by comparing TCR nucleotide sequences with IMGT/GENE-DB human TR gene sequences. A later analysis assigned CDR3 sequences and most-parsimonious VDJ recombination scenarios with the TCRdist pipeline. In a later analysis, each TCR beta chain was defined by its CDR3 amino acid sequence together with its V-gene family, and reads lacking a unique V-gene family were excluded. To address suspected cross-contamination and a sequencing artifact, a later analysis removed over 500 highly shared, low-generation-probability nucleotide sequences. In a later analysis, a clonal expansion index for each public chain was calculated from normalized within-repertoire ranks of inferred template counts. Generation probabilities in a later analysis came from a VDJ recombination model fitted to out-of-frame rearrangements, and those results were checked against IGoR. A later analysis scored TCR-TCR, TCR-HLA and TCR-CMV co-occurrence with hypergeometric tests, applying a repertoire-size bias correction to TCR pairs. A later analysis estimated false discovery rates by permuting HLA or CMV assignments 20 times. A later analysis grouped co-occurring TCRs with DBSCAN, adding TCRdist sequence similarity when clustering within HLA-allele-positive subsets. Repertoires with fewer than 30,000 or more than 120,000 public chains, plus five repertoires with anomalous nucleotide sharing, were excluded from co-occurrence clustering. TCRdb mirrors the immuneACCESS table, restricted to in-frame sequences. Some clones are absent from its copies; in checked studies, under half trace to an unresolved V gene, and the reason for the others is unknown. V, J and clone size derive from that table, while D and trimming were established from the DNA sequence. This sample's clone table shows more than 100,000 clones. The ten top clones hold roughly 1.6% of the sample.

This receptor chain uses TRBV18 and TRBJ2-3; TRBD2 aligns with 8 central bases. The clonotype comes from a middle-aged woman in good health and CMV-seronegative. Sequenced material: PBMCs. CDR3 protein: CASSPFPSGGGTDTQYF. The nucleotide sequence is TGTGCCAGCTCACCCTTCCCCAGCGGGGGCGGCACAGATACGCAGTATTTT.